Each of the 10 T cell receptor beta chains below was sequenced from the same sample in a study of blood T cell repertoires in COVID-19. TCRdb keeps only in-frame clones here, not all; method: immunoSEQ multiplex PCR. The sample holds 150,000 to 200,000 clones, 84% seen once. Material for sequencing was PBMCs or T cells enriched from blood (not recorded which). These TCRs come from a woman between 25 and 40 years old who had been exposed to COVID-19.

The rearrangement joins TRBV7-9 to TRBJ1-1; D may be TRBD1 (6 bases). V dropped 4 bases and J dropped 5 bases, with 17 bases sitting between them. Germline V CDR1 and CDR2: SEHNR, FQNEAQ (reference sequence). CDR3 length: 15 residues. The CDR3 here is CASSSQGRGGTEAFF. The CDR3 DNA is TGTGCCAGCAGCTCACAGGGTAGAGGGGGAACTGAAGCTTTCTTT.

The rearrangement uses TRBV27 and TRBJ2-2; 9 bases fit TRBD2. After removal of 2 bases from V and 3 bases from J, the junction contained 4 bases not matched to a gene. CDR1 and CDR2 from the germline V gene are MNHEY and SMNVEV (reference sequence). The CDR3 has 16 residues. The chain's CDR3 is CASSLSGGLDTGELFF. For the CDR3, the DNA is TGTGCCAGCAGTTTAAGCGGGGGGCTTGACACCGGGGAGCTGTTTTTT.

The CDR3 sequence: CASSETGTGVREQYF. The CDR3 coding sequence is TGTGCCAGCAGCGAGACCGGGACAGGGGTAAGAGAGCAGTACTTC. The rearrangement links TRBV3-1 (or the pseudogene TRBV3-2) to TRBJ2-7, with 10 bases fitting TRBD1. V lost 5 bases, J lost 7 bases, and 11 bases stayed unmatched. Germline loops: CDR1 LGHDT, CDR2 YNNKEL (reference sequence). The length of the CDR3 is 15 residues.

This rearrangement joins TRBV19 to TRBJ2-1, with D perhaps matching TRBD1 (6 bases). The CDR3 covers 17 residues. Germline V gene data show CDR1 as LNHDA and CDR2 as SQIVND (reference sequence). Trimming took off 5 bases at V and 6 bases at J, with 23 bases between the two ends. CDR3 residues: CASSFPTGHQYGNEQFF. In DNA form, the CDR3 reads TGTGCCAGTAGTTTCCCGACAGGCCATCAGTATGGCAATGAGCAGTTCTTC.

This clone came up once. The chain joins TRBV5-5 to TRBJ2-5; 9 bases agree with TRBD1. Trimming cost V 1 base and J 4 bases; bases outside gene matches: 11. The CDR3 has 17 amino acids. The germline V gene encodes CDR1 SGHKS and CDR2 YYEKEE (reference sequence). In DNA form, the CDR3 reads TGTGCCAGCAGCTTGTATATCTCGGGACAGGGTCCAGAGACCCAGTACTTC. This translates into CASSLYISGQGPETQYF.

The J gene is TRBJ2-5, the V gene TRBV7-2, with 8 bases fitting TRBD1. CDR3 length: 14 amino acids. With 5 bases clipped from V and 4 bases from J, the junction kept 6 bases outside the gene matches. From germline, CDR1 is SGHTA and CDR2 FQGNSA. CDR3 in DNA: TGTGCCAGCAGCCGCCGCACAGGGGGAGAGACCCAGTACTTC. Its translation: CASSRRTGGETQYF.

This chain joins TRBV18 and TRBJ1-6; 9 nucleotides align to TRBD1. In germline, CDR1 is KGHSH, CDR2 LQKENI. The CDR3 has 16 residues. V shed 2 bases, J shed 8 bases, and the junction held 7 bases outside the gene matches. The DNA of the CDR3 is TGTGCCAGCTCACCAAAGAGGGACAGGGACCATTCACCCCTCCACTTT. As protein: CASSPKRDRDHSPLHF.

The chain employs TRBV27 and TRBJ1-6; D is ambiguous. The V gene lost 0 bases and the J gene lost 5 bases, with 8 bases spanning the gap. Germline assignment: CDR1 MNHEY and CDR2 SMNVEV (reference sequence). The CDR3 is made up of 15 amino acids. The DNA for the CDR3 is TGTGCCAGCAGTTTATCTGTTCAGAATAATTCACCCCTCCACTTT. Its protein is CASSLSVQNNSPLHF.

The chain links TRBV18 to TRBJ1-2; 7 bases are a match to TRBD1. The CDR3 length is 16 residues. J lost 4 bases, V lost 3 bases, and 11 bases had no gene match. Germline loops: CDR1 KGHSH, CDR2 LQKENI. The CDR3 nucleotides read TGTGCCAGCTCACCTCCCGGCGACAGGGAAAGCTATGGCTACACCTTC. Amino acids: CASSPPGDRESYGYTF.

This clone was seen a handful of times. The rearrangement joins TRBV2 to TRBJ1-2, with a weak D call TRBD1 (6 bases). This CDR3 region has 15 residues. The ends were cut back, 10 bases at V and 3 bases at J, with 21 bases in the middle. CDR1 is SNHLY and CDR2 is FYNNEI in the germline V gene. CDR3 DNA: TGTGCCACCCCGACCTTCGACAGGACCGACTATGGCTACACCTTC. It codes for CATPTFDRTDYGYTF.